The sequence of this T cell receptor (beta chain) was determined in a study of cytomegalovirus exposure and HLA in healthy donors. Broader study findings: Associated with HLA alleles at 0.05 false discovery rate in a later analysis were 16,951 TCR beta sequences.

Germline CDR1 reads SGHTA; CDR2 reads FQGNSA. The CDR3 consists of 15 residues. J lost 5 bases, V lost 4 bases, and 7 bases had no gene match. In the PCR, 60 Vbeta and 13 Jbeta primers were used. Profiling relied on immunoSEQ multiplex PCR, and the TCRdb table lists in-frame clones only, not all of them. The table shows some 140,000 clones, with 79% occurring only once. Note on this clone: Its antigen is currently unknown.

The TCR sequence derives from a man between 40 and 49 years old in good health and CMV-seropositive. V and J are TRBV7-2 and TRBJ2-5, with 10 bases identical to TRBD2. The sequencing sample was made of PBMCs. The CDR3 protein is CASSWSGRARETQYF. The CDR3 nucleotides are TGTGCCAGCAGCTGGAGCGGGAGGGCCCGGGAGACCCAGTACTTC.